Listed below are T cell receptor beta chains from one sample, sequenced in a study of cytomegalovirus exposure and HLA in healthy donors. Method: immunoSEQ multiplex PCR; TCRdb's copy keeps in-frame clones and lacks some. The sample includes under 100,000 clones, nearly 70% of them seen just once. The specimen sequenced was PBMCs. The receptors originated from a woman in her 50s in good health and CMV-seropositive. The CDR3 runs from the conserved cysteine through the conserved F or W.

TRBV4-2	CASSLQPTGNNSPLHF
TRBV5-4	CASSLASGSDTQYF
TRBV4-1	CASRERYNEQFF
TRBV4-1	CASSLLGRPAQFANYGYTF
TRBV4-1	CASSRGTQQPQHF
TRBV2	CASSPQGATNEKLFF
TRBV27	CASSRSGRARTGELFF
TRBV6-6	CATKRQGRIEETQYF
TRBV5-4	CASSFSPGETEAFF
TRBV7-8	CASSLSPTGWRNTIYF
TRBV7-7	CASSLQMNTEAFF
TRBV6-4	CASRAGTGFMFF
TRBV28	CASSSQRGLSYEQYF
TRBV5-4	CASSSGVGELFF
TRBV29-1	CSARTGGDTEAFF
TRBV19	CASSIPGGPTGELFF
TRBV6-1	CASFHSGIGETQYF
TRBV10-1	CASSESGQGTDTQYF
TRBV5-4	CASSSGLAGGQGDTQYF
TRBV28	CASSLPPSGRNTGELFF
TRBV7-9	CASRSTGTSGNEQYF
TRBV2	CARVGGSYGYTF
TRBV18	CASSSGQNTEAFF
TRBV7-3	CASSAYLAGGINEQFF
TRBV2	CASSRDRGLWETQYF
TRBV11-2	CASSQTSREQYF
TRBV7-8	CASSKQGLTNEKLFF
TRBV9	CASSDGTAHDQPQHF
TRBV5-1	CASSLAKTSGYQETQYF
TRBV19	CASRAPGANVLTF
TRBV18	CASSPYETGEAFF
TRBV27	CASSGSRTGNMETQYF
TRBV18	CASSPGFGRANTEAFF
TRBV5-1	CASSQQGQLNTDTQYF
TRBV28	CASSFQATAREVRFF
TRBV19	CASTLGLLGAGANVLTF
TRBV9	CASSVETGALTEGYTF
TRBV4-2	CASSQDQAKRVEGQFF
TRBV9	CASSVEQGGPEKLFF
TRBV28	CASSLIVGVSDLQETQYF
TRBV9	CASSGAEGNIQYF
TRBV14	CASSQDARGDTQYF
TRBV7-2	CASSFGPGNTEAFF
TRBV7-9	CSSSSSGELFF
TRBV30	CAWSVGATEAFF